This T cell receptor (beta chain) was retrieved from a study of blood T cell repertoires in COVID-19. As for the study in general: Acute-phase and convalescent COVID-19 samples originated in the United States, Italy and Spain. PBMCs, B-cell-depleted T cells, or T cells provided the cDNA or gDNA that made up the material.

Original handling: Amplification of reference gene primers provided the estimated nucleated cell counts. Repertoires were generated with immunoSEQ multiplex PCR, while TCRdb's copy carries only in-frame clones and drops some. That table gives V, J and clone size, and the DNA gave D and trimming. Of under 15,000 clones in the sample, 70% to 90% are singletons; the top ten hold approximately 2.5%. Germline loops: CDR1 SEHNR, CDR2 FQNEAQ (reference sequence). V lost 5 bases to trimming and J lost 8 bases, with 12 bases between them. CDR3 length equals 12 residues. The genes are TRBV7-9 and TRBJ1-2; D uncertain. Sequenced sample: peripheral blood. This clonotype was obtained from a human donor in a cohort sampled during active COVID-19. The CDR3 DNA reads TGTGCCAGCAGCCCCGGGATAGGGGGCTACACCTTC. It yields the protein CASSPGIGGYTF.